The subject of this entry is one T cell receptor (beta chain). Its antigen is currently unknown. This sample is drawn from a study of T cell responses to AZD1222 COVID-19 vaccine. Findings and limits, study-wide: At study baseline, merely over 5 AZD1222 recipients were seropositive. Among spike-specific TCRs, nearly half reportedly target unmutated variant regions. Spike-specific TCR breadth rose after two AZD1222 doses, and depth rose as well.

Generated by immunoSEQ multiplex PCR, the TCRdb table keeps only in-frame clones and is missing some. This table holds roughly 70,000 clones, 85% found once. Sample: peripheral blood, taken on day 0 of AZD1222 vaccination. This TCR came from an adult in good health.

CDR3 sequence reads: CASSLALGAVRSGHGYTF. Here the CDR3 DNA reads TGTGCCAGCAGCTTGGCCCTCGGGGCAGTTCGTTCGGGCCATGGCTACACCTTC. This chain links TRBV5-6 with TRBJ1-2; D is perhaps TRBD1 (5 bases). From germline, CDR1 is SGHDT and CDR2 YYEEEE. V was shortened by 0 bases and J by 6 bases, with 24 bases between the two germline ends. This CDR3 has 18 amino acids.